These 10 T cell receptor beta chains were sequenced from one sample in a study of shared clonotypes between healthy human individuals. Produced via immunoSEQ multiplex PCR; TCRdb's table is partial and in-frame only. Of approximately 2.1 million clones in the sample, approximately 93% were seen once. The sequenced material came from naive CD4+ T cells from PBMCs. As for subset: CD45RA+ positively selected. The receptors derive from a man younger than 35 in good health. Some clones in this sample may be carry-over from other donors' samples.

The chain uses TRBV21-1 and TRBJ2-3; the table calls TRBD1, which could not be checked here. TRBV21-1 is given as a pseudogene. The CDR3 is made up of 14 amino acids. CDR3 sequence: CASSLDRSTDTQYF. The CDR3, as DNA: TGTGCCAGCAGCCTCGACAGGAGCACAGATACGCAGTATTTT.

The chain links TRBV20-1 to TRBJ1-2; D gene unclear. The CDR3 loop spans 11 amino acids. V dropped 4 bases and J dropped 5 bases, with 8 bases sitting between them. CDR1 is DFQATT and CDR2 is SNEGSKA in the germline V gene (reference sequence). CDR3 region: CSAKSEYGYTF. DNA of the CDR3: TGCAGTGCTAAAAGTGAATATGGCTACACCTTC.

The chain has TRBV6-5 and TRBJ2-5, with a possible D match to TRBD2 (6 bases). The V gene lost 6 bases and the J gene lost 3 bases, with 14 bases spanning the gap. Germline CDR1 and CDR2: MNHEY and SVGAGI. The CDR3 has 14 amino acids. DNA of the CDR3: TGTGCCAGCAGCCTCTTAACGGGAGAAGAGACCCAGTACTTC. Its translation: CASSLLTGEETQYF.

The CDR3 nucleotides read TGTGCCAGCAGCGCTCAGGATGGGAATATAGGAGGCAATCAGCCCCAGCATTTT. Its translation: CASSAQDGNIGGNQPQHF. The V gene is TRBV2, the J gene TRBJ1-5; D is unresolved. The CDR3 totals 18 residues. Germline CDR1 SNHLY, CDR2 FYNNEI. With 6 bases removed from V and 2 bases from J, the gap between germline ends came to 23 bases.

The chain links TRBV11-2 to TRBJ1-1, with D perhaps TRBD1 (5 bases). The CDR3 is made up of 12 amino acids. Germline V gene sequence: CDR1 SGHAT, CDR2 FQNNGV. Deletions cut 9 bases from V and 5 bases from J, with 13 bases between. Here the CDR3 reads CASRERGTEAFF. The CDR3 DNA reads as TGTGCCAGTCGAGAGCGGGGGACTGAAGCTTTCTTT. Filled out from reference TRBV11-2 and TRBJ1-1, the complete variable domain reads EAGVAQSPRYKIIEKRQSVAFWCNPISGHATLYWYQQILGQGPKLLIQFQNNGVVDDSQLPKDRFSAERLKGVDSTLKIQPAKLEDSAVYLCASRERGTEAFFGQGTRLTVV.

This chain joins TRBV5-3 and TRBJ2-2, with D perhaps TRBD1 or TRBD2 (6 bases each). Being an ORF, TRBV5-3 has a function that is uncertain. CDR3 length: 16 amino acids. Trimming cost V 4 bases and J 7 bases, with 20 bases left between them. The CDR3 is CARSRGTRVSRGELFF. DNA of the CDR3: TGTGCCAGAAGCCGGGGGACAAGAGTCTCGCGCGGGGAGCTGTTTTTT.

The CDR3 nucleotides read TGTGCCAGCAGTACCCCCTCCGGGACTAGGAACACCGGGGAGCTGTTTTTT. Its protein product is CASSTPSGTRNTGELFF. V usage is TRBV27 and J usage is TRBJ2-2; TRBD2 matches at 8 bases. V lost 5 bases to trimming and J lost 1 base; unmatched junction nucleotides: 9. This CDR3 contains 17 residues. Germline CDR1 is MNHEY and CDR2 is SMNVEV (reference sequence).

A word on this clone: Other DNA sequences in the same sample also yield this CDR3. V usage is TRBV5-1 and J usage is TRBJ2-7; no clear D gene. From germline, CDR1 is SGHRS and CDR2 YFSETQ. This CDR3 has 12 amino acids. Trimming took 0 bases from V and 4 from J, leaving 5 bases between them. This CDR3 reads CASSLVGYEQYF. Written as DNA, the CDR3 is TGCGCCAGCAGCTTGGTAGGTTACGAGCAGTACTTC.

CDR3 region: CASSPPQDYGYTF. DNA of the CDR3: TGTGCCAGCAGCCCCCCCCAGGACTATGGCTACACCTTC. The rearrangement uses TRBV28 and TRBJ1-2, with D hard to call. This CDR3 spans 13 amino acids. The V end was cut by 6 bases, the J end by 3 bases, with 11 bases between. Germline V CDR1 and CDR2: MDHEN, SYDVKM.

The V gene is TRBV5-1, the J gene TRBJ2-3; D call uncertain. Germline V CDR1 and CDR2: SGHRS, YFSETQ. The CDR3 extends over 14 amino acids. With 0 bases removed from V and 2 bases from J, the gap between germline ends came to 7 bases. The CDR3 DNA sequence: TGCGCCAGCAGCTTGGCCTCCTTCACAGATACGCAGTATTTT. Translating gives CASSLASFTDTQYF.